This is a list of T cell receptor beta chains from one sample in a study of quantifying T cell responses using KT2 cells. TCRdb passed the UMI-ligation and nested PCR reads through MiXCR, listing each CDR3 protein once. The profile covers around 50,000 distinct CDR3 sequences, with more than 9% appearing a single time and less than 11% taken by the ten largest. The specimen was PBMCs spiked with cells of the T cell clone KT2. Receptors were obtained from a human donor. The CDR3 runs from the conserved cysteine through the conserved F or W. Fields, in order: clone size, J gene, D gene, V gene, CDR3 protein, CDR3 DNA. The D gene is left open where the match is weak. Where a row states a size, it is once, few, many or the class of an expanded clone; other rows omit it.

>many|TRBJ2-3|TRBD2|TRBV7-8
CASSLGYLAGGITDTQYF
TGTGCCAGCAGCTTAGGGTATCTAGCGGGAGGCATAACAGATACGCAGTATTTT
>many|TRBJ2-3|.|TRBV5-6
CASSLEGLTDTQYF
TGTGCCAGCAGCTTGGAAGGGCTCACAGATACGCAGTATTTT
>.|TRBJ2-5|TRBD2|TRBV7-2
CASSLAGLARETQYF
TGTGCCAGCAGCTTAGCGGGACTAGCGAGGGAGACCCAGTACTTC
>medium-sized|TRBJ2-1|TRBD2|TRBV20-1
CSARGTSGSENNEQFF
TGCAGTGCTAGAGGGACTAGCGGGTCGGAGAACAATGAGCAGTTCTTC
>.|TRBJ2-3|.|TRBV7-6
CASSPGTPLRQYF
TGTGCCAGCAGCCCGGGGACACCGCTCCGCCAGTATTTT
>many|TRBJ2-5|.|TRBV2
CASRKDTYLQETQYF
TGTGCCAGCAGAAAAGACACATATCTCCAAGAGACCCAGTACTTC
>many|TRBJ2-1|.|TRBV11-2
CASSSPRLGVEQFF
TGTGCCAGCAGCTCCCCTCGGTTAGGGGTTGAGCAGTTCTTC
>many|TRBJ2-2|TRBD2|TRBV29-1
CSVGTSGNTGELFF
TGCAGCGTAGGGACTAGCGGGAACACCGGGGAGCTGTTTTTT
>.|TRBJ1-1|.|TRBV6-5
CASSYSSGAGTEAFF
TGTGCCAGCAGTTACTCATCAGGGGCGGGCACTGAAGCTTTCTTT
>few|TRBJ2-1|.|TRBV5-4
CASTNSGWNEQFF
TGTGCCAGCACCAATTCAGGGTGGAATGAGCAGTTCTTC
>.|TRBJ2-7|.|TRBV5-1
CASSSGLQTDEQYF
TGCGCCAGCAGCTCGGGACTCCAAACGGACGAGCAGTACTTC
>.|TRBJ1-1|TRBD1|TRBV6-5
CASSYGETGDEAFF
TGTGCCAGCAGTTACGGGGAGACAGGGGACGAAGCTTTCTTT
>.|TRBJ1-1|.|TRBV4-3
CASSQDFTGFTEAFF
TGCGCCAGCAGCCAAGATTTCACAGGGTTCACTGAAGCTTTCTTT
>few|TRBJ1-5|.|TRBV18
CASSGGAGQPQHF
TGTGCCAGCTCAGGGGGCGCAGGGCAGCCCCAGCATTTT
>many|TRBJ1-1|TRBD1|TRBV5-1
CASSSGTGPTEAFF
TGCGCCAGCAGCTCGGGGACAGGGCCCACTGAAGCTTTCTTT
>.|TRBJ1-4|.|TRBV15
CATSRGGNEKLFF
TGTGCCACCAGCAGAGGAGGGAATGAAAAACTGTTTTTT
>.|TRBJ1-2|.|TRBV7-9
CASSPRMWGNYGYTF
TGTGCCAGCAGCCCGCGTATGTGGGGAAACTATGGCTACACCTTC
>.|TRBJ1-1|.|TRBV2
CASAPVESTEAFF
TGTGCCAGTGCCCCGGTTGAGTCCACTGAAGCTTTCTTT
>few|TRBJ1-5|.|TRBV20-1
CSARDPRSRGSSNQPQHF
TGCAGTGCTAGAGACCCCCGGTCAAGGGGTTCGAGCAATCAGCCCCAGCATTTT
>.|TRBJ1-1|.|TRBV2
CASSEAEIRNTEAFF
TGTGCCAGCAGTGAAGCCGAGATACGAAACACTGAAGCTTTCTTT
>few|TRBJ2-3|TRBD2|TRBV20-1
CSARDARTSGYTDTQYF
TGCAGTGCTAGAGATGCCCGGACTAGCGGCTACACAGATACGCAGTATTTT